These T cell receptor beta chains were read from a single sample in a study of blood T cell repertoires in COVID-19. Here immunoSEQ multiplex PCR was the method, and the copy in TCRdb shows in-frame clones only, minus some. The table has about 120,000 clones, approximately 82% seen once. Sequenced sample: peripheral blood. The origin of the receptors is a man of 80 years or more with active or convalescent COVID-19. The CDR3 runs from the conserved cysteine through the conserved F or W. A D gene is named only where the DNA matches it firmly. Rows may omit the clone size; those that give it use once, few, many or a size class.

16 | TRBJ2-3 | TRBV11-2 | - | TRBD1 | TGTGCCAGCAGCTTCCGGGACAGCTTCATGGGAGATACGCAGTATTTT | CASSFRDSFMGDTQYF
14 | TRBJ1-4 | TRBV18 | - | TRBD1 | TGTGCCAGCTCCCGGGACAGAGCTAATGAAAAACTGTTTTTT | CASSRDRANEKLFF
14 | TRBJ2-6 | TRBV7-2 | - | - | TGTGCCAGCAGCTCACCTATCGGACAGACGGTCCTGACTTTC | CASSSPIGQTVLTF
21 | TRBJ2-3 | TRBV19 | - | TRBD2 | TGTGCCAGTAGTATAGTGGCCCTTGGGACTAGCGGGGGGGGAAGCACAGATACGCAGTATTTT | CASSIVALGTSGGGSTDTQYF
12 | TRBJ2-7 | TRBV9 | - | - | TGTGCCAGGGCGGGCCAGACCTACGAGCAGTACTTC | CARAGQTYEQYF
14 | TRBJ2-7 | TRBV5-1 | - | TRBD1 | TGCGCCAGCAGAGACACGGGACAGCCCTACGAGCAGTACTTC | CASRDTGQPYEQYF
15 | TRBJ2-5 | TRBV7-2 | - | TRBD2 | TGTGCCAGCTGCTTGATGGCGGGGGAGTCGGAGACCCAGTACTTC | CASCLMAGESETQYF
15 | TRBJ1-3 | TRBV27 | - | - | TGTGCCAGCGGAACCGGGACTTACTCTGGAAACACCATATATTTT | CASGTGTYSGNTIYF
15 | TRBJ2-1 | TRBV7-7 | - | TRBD2 | TGTGCTAGCAGCTTAGAACTAGCGGGGGACAATGAGCAGTTCTTC | CASSLELAGDNEQFF
14 | TRBJ2-7 | TRBV11-2 | few | - | TGTGCCAGCAGCTTAGATTTATCCCCTAGGGAGCAGTACTTC | CASSLDLSPREQYF
14 | TRBJ1-5 | TRBV30 | - | - | TGTGCCTGGAGTGTACAGGGTAACAATCAGCCCCAGCATTTT | CAWSVQGNNQPQHF
14 | TRBJ2-3 | TRBV5-1 | - | TRBD1 | TGCGCCAGCAGCTTGAGGGGGCTCGCAGATACGCAGTATTTT | CASSLRGLADTQYF
11 | TRBJ2-1 | TRBV19 | - | - | TGTGCCAGTAGTATAGCCAGGGAGCAGTTCTTC | CASSIAREQFF
12 | TRBJ2-2 | TRBV12-3/TRBV12-4 | - | - | TGTGCCAGCGGTTCTTACACCGGGGAGCTGTTTTTT | CASGSYTGELFF
15 | TRBJ2-3 | TRBV24-1 | - | TRBD1 | TGTGCCACCAGTGACCCAGACAGGGGCACAGATACGCAGTATTTT | CATSDPDRGTDTQYF
15 | TRBJ1-5 | TRBV19 | - | TRBD1 | TGTGCCAGTAAGAAAGGACAGGGGTACAATCAGCCCCAGCATTTT | CASKKGQGYNQPQHF
16 | TRBJ1-3 | TRBV7-2 | - | - | TGTGCCAGCAGCTTAGCTATCGGGAATACTGGAAACACCATATATTTT | CASSLAIGNTGNTIYF
15 | TRBJ2-1 | TRBV13 | - | TRBD1 | TGTGCCAGCAGCTTAGTTGCCCAGGGGGCTAAGGAGCAGTTCTTC | CASSLVAQGAKEQFF
13 | TRBJ1-2 | TRBV7-9 | - | - | TGTGCCAGCAGCCCCGGCGGGATCTATGGCTACACCTTC | CASSPGGIYGYTF
15 | TRBJ1-1 | TRBV18 | - | TRBD1 | TGTGCCAGCTCACCAGGACAGGGGGAAATAACTGAAGCTTTCTTT | CASSPGQGEITEAFF
12 | TRBJ1-2 | TRBV19 | - | - | TGTGCCACACACGCAGGGATTCTTGGCTACACCTTC | CATHAGILGYTF
13 | TRBJ2-7 | TRBV7-8 | - | - | TGTGCCAGCAGTCCCCTAGGGGACTACGAGCAGTACTTC | CASSPLGDYEQYF
13 | TRBJ2-1 | TRBV9 | few | - | TGTGCCAGCAGCGTCGGGACTTACAATGAGCAGTTCTTC | CASSVGTYNEQFF
14 | TRBJ1-1 | TRBV5-6 | - | TRBD1 | TGTGCCAGCAGCCCAATCACAGGGGGCACTGAAGCTTTCTTT | CASSPITGGTEAFF
13 | TRBJ1-2 | TRBV27 | - | TRBD1 | TGTGCCAGCAGGCCCGACAGGGTGGGAGGCTACACCTTC | CASRPDRVGGYTF
13 | TRBJ2-3 | TRBV5-4 | once | - | TGTGCCAGCAGCTTGGGCGGAACAGATACGCAGTATTTT | CASSLGGTDTQYF
13 | TRBJ1-6 | TRBV7-2 | few | - | TGTGCCAGCAGCTTAGATGGGCGCTCACCCCTCCACTTT | CASSLDGRSPLHF